Each of the 8 T cell receptor beta chains below was sequenced from the same sample in a study of blood T cell repertoires in COVID-19. Measured with immunoSEQ multiplex PCR; TCRdb has only the in-frame clones, and not every one. The sample consists of just over 150,000 clones, approximately 88% of them appearing once. The sample was PBMCs or T cells enriched from blood (not recorded which). These receptors were collected from a woman between 45 and 65 years old who had recovered from COVID-19.

This chain uses TRBV6-5 with TRBJ1-2, with D tentatively TRBD1 (5 bases). V was pared by 8 bases and J by 2 bases, with 12 bases between. Per germline, CDR1 MNHEY and CDR2 SVGAGI. This CDR3 spans 13 amino acids. This chain's CDR3 is CASVRGLNYGYTF. The CDR3 DNA reads as TGTGCCAGCGTACGGGGGTTGAACTATGGCTACACCTTC.

This clone was seen just once. V gene TRBV7-3 combines with J gene TRBJ2-1; TRBD2 agrees at 10 bases. Germline lookup yields CDR1 SGHTA and CDR2 FQGTGA. The CDR3 spans 15 residues. Trimming removed 5 bases from V and 8 bases from J; junction bases left unmatched: 9. The CDR3, as DNA: TGTGCCAGCAGCCCCCAGCGGGGGGGCATGGATGAGCAGTTCTTC. Amino acid sequence: CASSPQRGGMDEQFF. The full variable domain, completed using reference TRBV7-3 and TRBJ2-1, is GAGVSQTPSNKVTEKGKYVELRCDPISGHTALYWYRQSLGQGPEFLIYFQGTGAADDSGLPNDRFFAVRPEGSVSTLKIQRTERGDSAVYLCASSPQRGGMDEQFFGPGTRLTVL.

The gene calls are TRBV18 and TRBJ1-1; D uncertain. The CDR3 sequence is 14 residues long. CDR1 is KGHSH and CDR2 is LQKENI in the germline V gene. Trimming left V 5 bases short and J 5 bases short, with 15 bases between. DNA of the CDR3: TGTGCCAGCTCAACAAAGCAGGAGGGAACTGAAGCTTTCTTT. Translation gives CASSTKQEGTEAFF.

The chain is built from TRBV5-1 and TRBJ2-5; D uncertain. V was cut by 2 bases and J by 5 bases, with 10 bases left in between. From germline, CDR1 is SGHRS and CDR2 YFSETQ. The CDR3 sequence is 13 residues long. This CDR3 is CASSFLTGETQYF. DNA for the CDR3: TGCGCCAGCAGCTTTCTGACCGGGGAGACCCAGTACTTC. Full variable domain (rest looked up from reference TRBV5-1 and TRBJ2-5): KAGVTQTPRYLIKTRGQQVTLSCSPISGHRSVSWYQQTPGQGLQFLFEYFSETQRNKGNFPGRFSGRQFSNSRSEMNVSTLELGDSALYLCASSFLTGETQYFGPGTRLLVL.

A word on this clone: The same CDR3 arises from other DNA sequences in this sample as well. The chain joins TRBV15 to TRBJ2-2; 7 bases fit TRBD1. The CDR3 length is 15 residues. With V trimmed by 7 bases and J by 4 bases, 9 bases remained unmatched. Germline CDR1 and CDR2: LNHNV and YYDKDF (reference sequence). For the CDR3, the DNA is TGTGCCACCAAGACCGGACAGGCAGTCACCGGGGAGCTGTTTTTT. It specifies CATKTGQAVTGELFF.

The rearrangement links TRBV2 to TRBJ2-7, with a tentative D call TRBD1 (6 bases). Trimming cost V 6 bases and J 9 bases, with 15 bases left between them. This CDR3 has 12 amino acids. Germline assignment: CDR1 SNHLY and CDR2 FYNNEI. The CDR3 here is CASSPGQTRQYF. As DNA, the CDR3 is TGTGCCAGCAGCCCTGGACAGACCAGGCAGTACTTC.

The table lists this clone with a few counts. The genes are TRBV11-3 and TRBJ2-7; possible D gene TRBD1, 6 bases. This CDR3 spans 18 amino acids. The ends were cut back, 5 bases at V and 2 bases at J, with 25 bases in the middle. Germline V gene sequence: CDR1 SGHNT, CDR2 YENEEA. The CDR3 nucleotides are TGTGCCAGCAGCCCGGGTAGTCGGCAACAGGGATTCACCTACGAGCAGTACTTC. This codes for CASSPGSRQQGFTYEQYF. The full variable domain, its missing parts supplied by reference TRBV11-3 and TRBJ2-7, is EAGVVQSPRYKIIEKKQPVAFWCNPISGHNTLYWYLQNLGQGPELLIRYENEEAVDDSQLPKDRFSAERLKGVDSTLKIQPAELGDSAVYLCASSPGSRQQGFTYEQYFGPGTRLTVT.

The chain carries TRBV24-1 and TRBJ2-1, with 10 bases fitting TRBD1. Germline CDR1 is KGHDR and CDR2 is SFDVKD. The CDR3 consists of 15 residues. The junction had 9 bases not matched to a gene; V was cut back by 8 bases and J by 6 bases. The CDR3 nucleotides read TGTGCCACCACCCATCCCGGGACAGGGGTCAATGAGCAGTTCTTC. The encoded protein is CATTHPGTGVNEQFF.